The present entry profiles one T cell receptor beta chain with its context. The data stem from a study of cytomegalovirus exposure and HLA in healthy donors. Primers included in the PCR were 60 Vbeta and 13 Jbeta primers. Data came from immunoSEQ multiplex PCR; TCRdb stores just in-frame clones and leaves some out. The sample has 180,000 or so clones. CDR1 and CDR2 from the germline V gene are SGHNT and YENEEA. CDR3 size: 13 residues. V shed 7 bases and J shed 2 bases, with 9 bases lying between them. This chain uses TRBV11-3 with TRBJ2-1; possibly TRBD1 for D (6 bases). The source material was PBMCs. This sequence was found in a woman between 18 and 30 years old in good health and CMV-seropositive. The CDR3 is CASTWGPYNEQFF. As DNA, the CDR3 is TGTGCCAGCACGTGGGGGCCCTACAATGAGCAGTTCTTC.